The rows below give T cell receptor beta chains drawn from one sample of a study of cytomegalovirus exposure and HLA in healthy donors. This table comes from immunoSEQ multiplex PCR, and its TCRdb copy is limited to in-frame clones, with some not included. Of approximately 140,000 clones listed, about 70% are singletons. Sequenced sample: PBMCs. The origin of the receptors is a man between 18 and 29 years old in good health and CMV-seronegative. The CDR3 runs from the conserved cysteine through the conserved F or W. D genes are given only for firm matches. Size tells how often a clone was seen (once, few, many) or the class of an expanded clone, and some rows leave it out.

CDR3 protein: CASSLVSGLMGEQYF
CDR3 DNA: TGTGCCAGCAGCCTTGTTAGCGGCCTGATGGGAGAGCAGTACTTC
clone size: NA
J gene: TRBJ2-7
D gene: NA
V gene: TRBV7-9

CDR3 protein: CASSAGFSTDTQYF
CDR3 DNA: TGTGCCAGCAGTGCGGGGTTCAGCACAGATACGCAGTATTTT
clone size: once
J gene: TRBJ2-3
D gene: NA
V gene: TRBV14

CDR3 protein: CASSIRESGNTIYF
CDR3 DNA: TGTGCCAGCAGCATAAGGGAGAGTGGAAACACCATATATTTT
clone size: NA
J gene: TRBJ1-3
D gene: NA
V gene: TRBV27

CDR3 protein: CASSLDLRGAGTDTQYF
CDR3 DNA: TGCGCCAGCAGCTTGGACCTCCGCGGGGCCGGCACAGATACGCAGTATTTT
clone size: few
J gene: TRBJ2-3
D gene: NA
V gene: TRBV5-1

CDR3 protein: CASSQQGSGNTIYF
CDR3 DNA: TGTGCCAGCAGCCAACAGGGCAGTGGAAACACCATATATTTT
clone size: NA
J gene: TRBJ1-3
D gene: NA
V gene: TRBV5-4

CDR3 protein: CASSLVTGGIGDTQYF
CDR3 DNA: TGTGCCAGCAGCTTGGTCACGGGGGGGATAGGAGATACGCAGTATTTT
clone size: NA
J gene: TRBJ2-3
D gene: TRBD2
V gene: TRBV5-4

CDR3 protein: CASSFEAGGLSYEQYF
CDR3 DNA: TGTGCCAGCAGCTTCGAAGCGGGAGGACTCTCCTACGAGCAGTACTTC
clone size: few
J gene: TRBJ2-7
D gene: TRBD2
V gene: TRBV11-1

CDR3 protein: CAWSAGGTSYEQYF
CDR3 DNA: TGTGCCTGGAGTGCAGGAGGGACCTCCTACGAGCAGTACTTC
clone size: NA
J gene: TRBJ2-7
D gene: NA
V gene: TRBV30

CDR3 protein: CASSYRENQPQHF
CDR3 DNA: TGTGCCAGCAGTTACCGCGAAAATCAGCCCCAGCATTTT
clone size: NA
J gene: TRBJ1-5
D gene: NA
V gene: TRBV6-5

CDR3 protein: CASSLDRRTYEQYF
CDR3 DNA: TGTGCCAGCAGTTTGGACAGACGTACCTACGAGCAGTACTTC
clone size: NA
J gene: TRBJ2-7
D gene: NA
V gene: TRBV2

CDR3 protein: CASSDSGTTGANVLTF
CDR3 DNA: TGTGCCAGCAGTGACTCCGGGACAACTGGGGCCAACGTCCTGACTTTC
clone size: many
J gene: TRBJ2-6
D gene: NA
V gene: TRBV6-4

CDR3 protein: CASSAELGSPYEQYF
CDR3 DNA: TGTGCCAGCAGCGCCGAACTAGGTTCCCCCTACGAGCAGTACTTC
clone size: NA
J gene: TRBJ2-7
D gene: NA
V gene: TRBV7-8

CDR3 protein: CASSLSGAFSGTRISTDTQYF
CDR3 DNA: TGTGCCAGCAGTTTATCGGGGGCCTTTAGCGGGACTCGTATAAGCACAGATACGCAGTATTTT
clone size: NA
J gene: TRBJ2-3
D gene: TRBD2
V gene: TRBV27

CDR3 protein: CASSPGAGRPEQLFF
CDR3 DNA: TGTGCCAGCTCACCAGGGGCGGGACGCCCGGAGCAACTGTTTTTT
clone size: few
J gene: TRBJ1-4
D gene: NA
V gene: TRBV18

CDR3 protein: CASSSDSGGPQETQYF
CDR3 DNA: TGTGCCAGCAGCTCCGATAGCGGGGGCCCCCAGGAGACCCAGTACTTC
clone size: NA
J gene: TRBJ2-5
D gene: TRBD2
V gene: TRBV7-3

CDR3 protein: CASKGGRSNQPQHF
CDR3 DNA: TGTGCCAGTAAAGGGGGACGTAGCAATCAGCCCCAGCATTTT
clone size: NA
J gene: TRBJ1-5
D gene: NA
V gene: TRBV19

CDR3 protein: CASSIAGGAYYGYTF
CDR3 DNA: TGTGCCAGCAGCATCGCGGGGGGGGCATACTATGGCTACACCTTC
clone size: NA
J gene: TRBJ1-2
D gene: NA
V gene: TRBV11-2

CDR3 protein: CASSLASGSYEQYF
CDR3 DNA: TGTGCCAGCAGTTTGGCTAGCGGATCCTACGAGCAGTACTTC
clone size: NA
J gene: TRBJ2-7
D gene: TRBD2
V gene: TRBV27

CDR3 protein: CASSPLRNTEAFF
CDR3 DNA: TGTGCCAGCAGTCCTCTTAGGAACACTGAAGCTTTCTTT
clone size: NA
J gene: TRBJ1-1
D gene: NA
V gene: TRBV27

CDR3 protein: CASRIYWGGRACEQYF
CDR3 DNA: TGTGCCAGTAGAATTTACTGGGGCGGGAGGGCCTGCGAGCAGTACTTC
clone size: NA
J gene: TRBJ2-7
D gene: TRBD2
V gene: TRBV19

CDR3 protein: CASSPLPPTSGSSEQYF
CDR3 DNA: TGTGCCAGCAGTCCACTACCCCCGACTAGCGGGAGCAGTGAGCAGTACTTC
clone size: NA
J gene: TRBJ2-7
D gene: TRBD2
V gene: TRBV27

CDR3 protein: CASSFPDYNEQFF
CDR3 DNA: TGCGCCAGCAGCTTCCCAGACTACAATGAGCAGTTCTTC
clone size: NA
J gene: TRBJ2-1
D gene: NA
V gene: TRBV5-1

CDR3 protein: CASSETGTGELFF
CDR3 DNA: TGTGCCAGCAGTGAAACAGGGACCGGGGAGCTGTTTTTT
clone size: NA
J gene: TRBJ2-2
D gene: NA
V gene: TRBV6-1

CDR3 protein: CASSLVLAPGGYTF
CDR3 DNA: TGTGCCAGCAGCTTAGTGCTTGCTCCCGGGGGCTACACCTTC
clone size: NA
J gene: TRBJ1-2
D gene: NA
V gene: TRBV7-9

CDR3 protein: CASSYQVSYEQYF
CDR3 DNA: TGTGCCAGCAGTTATCAGGTGTCCTACGAGCAGTACTTC
clone size: NA
J gene: TRBJ2-7
D gene: NA
V gene: TRBV27

CDR3 protein: CASSFSRRGEQYF
CDR3 DNA: TGTGCCAGCAGTTTTTCCCGGAGGGGCGAGCAGTACTTC
clone size: few
J gene: TRBJ2-7
D gene: NA
V gene: TRBV6-5

CDR3 protein: CASSPTTDLTEAFF
CDR3 DNA: TGTGCCAGCAGCCCAACGACAGATTTAACTGAAGCTTTCTTT
clone size: NA
J gene: TRBJ1-1
D gene: NA
V gene: TRBV5-4

CDR3 protein: CASNPGLAGMGELFF
CDR3 DNA: TGTGCCAGCAACCCGGGACTAGCGGGAATGGGGGAGCTGTTTTTT
clone size: NA
J gene: TRBJ2-2
D gene: TRBD2
V gene: TRBV5-4

CDR3 protein: CATSRGAYEQYF
CDR3 DNA: TGTGCCACCAGCAGAGGAGCCTACGAGCAGTACTTC
clone size: NA
J gene: TRBJ2-7
D gene: NA
V gene: TRBV15

CDR3 protein: CASSTGGVTGTEAFF
CDR3 DNA: TGTGCCAGCTCAACAGGAGGGGTTACAGGCACTGAAGCTTTCTTT
clone size: few
J gene: TRBJ1-1
D gene: NA
V gene: TRBV18

CDR3 protein: CASSTLPGQGTPGANVLTF
CDR3 DNA: TGCGCCAGCAGCACCCTACCGGGACAGGGTACTCCTGGGGCCAACGTCCTGACTTTC
clone size: NA
J gene: TRBJ2-6
D gene: TRBD1
V gene: TRBV5-1

CDR3 protein: CASSRGQESYEQYF
CDR3 DNA: TGTGCCAGCAGCAGAGGACAGGAATCCTACGAGCAGTACTTC
clone size: NA
J gene: TRBJ2-7
D gene: TRBD1
V gene: TRBV9

CDR3 protein: CASSRREDQPQHF
CDR3 DNA: TGTGCCAGTAGTAGAAGAGAAGATCAGCCCCAGCATTTT
clone size: few
J gene: TRBJ1-5
D gene: NA
V gene: TRBV19

CDR3 protein: CASSSGGGSYGYTF
CDR3 DNA: TGTGCCAGCAGCTCGGGGGGGGGCAGCTATGGCTACACCTTC
clone size: NA
J gene: TRBJ1-2
D gene: NA
V gene: TRBV7-2

CDR3 protein: CASRRLAESSYNEQFF
CDR3 DNA: TGTGCCAGCAGGCGTCTAGCGGAAAGCTCCTACAATGAGCAGTTCTTC
clone size: NA
J gene: TRBJ2-1
D gene: TRBD2
V gene: TRBV11-2

CDR3 protein: CASSFWGLTNSYEQYF
CDR3 DNA: TGTGCCAGCAGCTTTTGGGGACTCACGAATTCCTACGAGCAGTACTTC
clone size: NA
J gene: TRBJ2-7
D gene: NA
V gene: TRBV7-2

CDR3 protein: CASSQEELAYEQYF
CDR3 DNA: TGTGCCAGCAGCCAAGAGGAACTAGCCTACGAGCAGTACTTC
clone size: few
J gene: TRBJ2-7
D gene: NA
V gene: TRBV4-2

CDR3 protein: CASSEGRGFPSYNSPLHF
CDR3 DNA: TGTGCCAGCAGTGAAGGCAGGGGGTTTCCCTCCTATAATTCACCCCTCCACTTT
clone size: NA
J gene: TRBJ1-6
D gene: TRBD1
V gene: TRBV6-1

CDR3 protein: CASRRTSGPPETQYF
CDR3 DNA: TGTGCCAGCAGGCGTACTAGCGGGCCTCCAGAGACCCAGTACTTC
clone size: NA
J gene: TRBJ2-5
D gene: TRBD2
V gene: TRBV7-8

CDR3 protein: CASSSRVVGTDTQYF
CDR3 DNA: TGTGCCAGCAGTTCGCGAGTGGTGGGCACAGATACGCAGTATTTT
clone size: NA
J gene: TRBJ2-3
D gene: NA
V gene: TRBV28

CDR3 protein: CASSISGTVNQPQHF
CDR3 DNA: TGCGCCAGCAGCATTTCCGGGACAGTCAATCAGCCCCAGCATTTT
clone size: NA
J gene: TRBJ1-5
D gene: TRBD1
V gene: TRBV5-1

CDR3 protein: CASSVGRDYTGELFF
CDR3 DNA: TGTGCCAGCAGCGTAGGACGGGACTACACCGGGGAGCTGTTTTTT
clone size: NA
J gene: TRBJ2-2
D gene: NA
V gene: TRBV9

CDR3 protein: CASAAGSHEQYF
CDR3 DNA: TGTGCCAGTGCCGCGGGGTCCCACGAGCAGTACTTC
clone size: NA
J gene: TRBJ2-7
D gene: NA
V gene: TRBV19

CDR3 protein: CASSPKQGASSYNEQFF
CDR3 DNA: TGTGCCAGCAGCCCTAAACAGGGGGCAAGTTCCTACAATGAGCAGTTCTTC
clone size: NA
J gene: TRBJ2-1
D gene: TRBD1
V gene: TRBV7-9

CDR3 protein: CASSFGDFSGNTIYF
CDR3 DNA: TGCGCCAGCAGCTTCGGGGATTTCTCTGGAAACACCATATATTTT
clone size: few
J gene: TRBJ1-3
D gene: NA
V gene: TRBV5-1

CDR3 protein: CASRYRPAGADTQYF
CDR3 DNA: TGTGCCAGCAGGTATCGGCCGGCCGGGGCAGATACGCAGTATTTT
clone size: NA
J gene: TRBJ2-3
D gene: NA
V gene: TRBV27

CDR3 protein: CASSLGTGEEETQYF
CDR3 DNA: TGTGCCAGCAGCTTAGGGACAGGGGAGGAAGAGACCCAGTACTTC
clone size: NA
J gene: TRBJ2-5
D gene: TRBD1
V gene: TRBV7-9

CDR3 protein: CASSLTGGGTEAFF
CDR3 DNA: TGTGCCAGCAGTCTCACAGGGGGCGGCACTGAAGCTTTCTTT
clone size: NA
J gene: TRBJ1-1
D gene: TRBD1
V gene: TRBV6-1

CDR3 protein: CASSVAEGATGELFF
CDR3 DNA: TGTGCCAGCAGCGTAGCCGAGGGGGCTACCGGGGAGCTGTTTTTT
clone size: NA
J gene: TRBJ2-2
D gene: TRBD1
V gene: TRBV9

CDR3 protein: CASTSVNTGELFF
CDR3 DNA: TGTGCCAGCACTAGCGTTAACACCGGGGAGCTGTTTTTT
clone size: NA
J gene: TRBJ2-2
D gene: NA
V gene: TRBV27

CDR3 protein: CASSDQGLTGELFF
CDR3 DNA: TGCGCCAGCAGTGATCAGGGGTTGACCGGGGAGCTGTTTTTT
clone size: NA
J gene: TRBJ2-2
D gene: NA
V gene: TRBV10-2

CDR3 protein: CASSFDRGNTEAFF
CDR3 DNA: TGTGCCAGCAGTTTCGACAGGGGGAACACTGAAGCTTTCTTT
clone size: NA
J gene: TRBJ1-1
D gene: TRBD1
V gene: TRBV27

CDR3 protein: CAISESGPGAVGMGAGYTF
CDR3 DNA: TGTGCCATCAGTGAGTCGGGCCCCGGCGCGGTTGGGATGGGAGCCGGCTACACCTTC
clone size: NA
J gene: TRBJ1-2
D gene: NA
V gene: TRBV10-3

CDR3 protein: CASRLGLAGAYEQYF
CDR3 DNA: TGCGCCAGCAGACTGGGACTAGCGGGGGCCTACGAGCAGTACTTC
clone size: NA
J gene: TRBJ2-7
D gene: TRBD2
V gene: TRBV5-1

CDR3 protein: CASKKQGVDTEAFF
CDR3 DNA: TGCGCCAGCAAGAAACAGGGGGTGGACACTGAAGCTTTCTTT
clone size: few
J gene: TRBJ1-1
D gene: TRBD1
V gene: TRBV5-1

CDR3 protein: CSVAGGGENYGYTF
CDR3 DNA: TGCAGCGTTGCAGGAGGGGGCGAGAACTATGGCTACACCTTC
clone size: few
J gene: TRBJ1-2
D gene: TRBD1
V gene: TRBV29-1